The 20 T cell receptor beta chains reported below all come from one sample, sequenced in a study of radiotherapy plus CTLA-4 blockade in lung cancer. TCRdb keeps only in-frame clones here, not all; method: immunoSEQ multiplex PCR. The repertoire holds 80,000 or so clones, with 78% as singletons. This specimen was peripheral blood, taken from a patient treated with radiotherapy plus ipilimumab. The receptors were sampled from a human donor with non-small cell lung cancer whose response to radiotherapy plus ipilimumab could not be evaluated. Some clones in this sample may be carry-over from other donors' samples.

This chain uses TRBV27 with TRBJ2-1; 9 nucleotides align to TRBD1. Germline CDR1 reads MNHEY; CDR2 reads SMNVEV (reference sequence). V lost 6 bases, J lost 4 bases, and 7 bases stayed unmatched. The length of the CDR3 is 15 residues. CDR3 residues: CASRAGTGPYNEQFF. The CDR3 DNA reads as TGTGCCAGCAGGGCCGGGACAGGGCCTTACAATGAGCAGTTCTTC.

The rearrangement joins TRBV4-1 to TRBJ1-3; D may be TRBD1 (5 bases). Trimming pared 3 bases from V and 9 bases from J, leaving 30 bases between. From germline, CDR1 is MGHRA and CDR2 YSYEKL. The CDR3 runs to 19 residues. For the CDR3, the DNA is TGCGCCAGCAGCCATTTCGGGGGACCCCTGGACCGTGGAATGAGCACCATATATTTT. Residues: CASSHFGGPLDRGMSTIYF.

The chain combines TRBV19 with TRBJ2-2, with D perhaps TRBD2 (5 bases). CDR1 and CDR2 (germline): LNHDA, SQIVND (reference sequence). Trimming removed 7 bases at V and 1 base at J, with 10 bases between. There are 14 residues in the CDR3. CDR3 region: CASNLRGNTGELFF. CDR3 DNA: TGTGCCAGTAATCTCCGGGGGAACACCGGGGAGCTGTTTTTT.

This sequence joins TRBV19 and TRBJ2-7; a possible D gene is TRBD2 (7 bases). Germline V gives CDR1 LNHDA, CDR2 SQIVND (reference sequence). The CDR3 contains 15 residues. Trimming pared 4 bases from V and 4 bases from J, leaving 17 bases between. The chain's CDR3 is CASSTGGGPPYEQYF. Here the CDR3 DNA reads TGTGCCAGTAGTACTGGCGGGGGCCCCCCGTACGAGCAGTACTTC.

This CDR3 reads CASSQVLAGGSPNEQFF. DNA of the CDR3: TGTGCCAGCAGCCAAGTCCTAGCGGGGGGCAGCCCCAATGAGCAGTTCTTC. The chain has TRBV4-2 and TRBJ2-1; TRBD2 aligns across 11 bases. Germline-derived CDR1 and CDR2 are LGHNA and YNFKEQ. The CDR3 is 17 residues long. V shed 1 base, J shed 6 bases, and the junction held 8 bases outside the gene matches.

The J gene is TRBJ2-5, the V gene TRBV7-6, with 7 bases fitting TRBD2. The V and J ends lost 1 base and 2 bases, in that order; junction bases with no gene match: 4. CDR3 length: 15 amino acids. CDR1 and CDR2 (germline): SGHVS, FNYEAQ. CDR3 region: CASSLGAGKQETQYF. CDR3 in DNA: TGTGCCAGCAGCTTAGGAGCGGGGAAACAAGAGACCCAGTACTTC. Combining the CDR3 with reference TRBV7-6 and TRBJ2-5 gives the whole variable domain GAGVSQSPRYKVTKRGQDVALRCDPISGHVSLYWYRQALGQGPEFLTYFNYEAQQDKSGLPNDRFSAERPEGSISTLTIQRTEQRDSAMYRCASSLGAGKQETQYFGPGTRLLVL.

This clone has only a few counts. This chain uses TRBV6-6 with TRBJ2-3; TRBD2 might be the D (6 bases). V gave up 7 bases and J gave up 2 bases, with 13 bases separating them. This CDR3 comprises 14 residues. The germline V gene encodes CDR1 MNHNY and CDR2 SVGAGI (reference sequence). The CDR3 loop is CASTLALNTDTQYF. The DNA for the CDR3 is TGTGCCAGCACTCTAGCGCTGAACACAGATACGCAGTATTTT.

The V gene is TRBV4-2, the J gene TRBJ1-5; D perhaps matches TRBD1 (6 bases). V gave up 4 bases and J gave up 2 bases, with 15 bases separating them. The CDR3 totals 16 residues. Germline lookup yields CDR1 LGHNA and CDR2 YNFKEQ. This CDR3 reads CASSLAGGRGNQPQHF. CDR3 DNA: TGTGCCAGCAGCCTTGCGGGGGGCAGGGGCAATCAGCCCCAGCATTTT.

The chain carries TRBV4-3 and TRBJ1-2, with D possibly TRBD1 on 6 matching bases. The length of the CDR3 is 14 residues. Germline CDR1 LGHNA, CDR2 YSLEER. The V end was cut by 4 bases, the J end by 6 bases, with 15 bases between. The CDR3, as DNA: TGCGCCAGCAGCCGGACGGACGGGACAAATGGCTACACCTTC. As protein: CASSRTDGTNGYTF.

CDR3 sequence: CASKYRGGYTF. DNA for the CDR3: TGTGCCAGCAAATACAGGGGCGGCTACACCTTC. The V gene is TRBV5-6, the J gene TRBJ1-2; TRBD1 aligns across 7 bases. The CDR3 length is 11 residues. The trim removed 6 bases at V and 8 bases at J, leaving 4 bases unmatched. Germline V gene data show CDR1 as SGHDT and CDR2 as YYEEEE.

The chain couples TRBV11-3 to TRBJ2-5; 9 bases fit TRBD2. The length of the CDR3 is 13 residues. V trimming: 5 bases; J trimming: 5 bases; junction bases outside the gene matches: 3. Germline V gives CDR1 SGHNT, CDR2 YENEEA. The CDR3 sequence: CASSPGLAETQYF. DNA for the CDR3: TGTGCCAGCAGCCCCGGACTAGCGGAGACCCAGTACTTC.

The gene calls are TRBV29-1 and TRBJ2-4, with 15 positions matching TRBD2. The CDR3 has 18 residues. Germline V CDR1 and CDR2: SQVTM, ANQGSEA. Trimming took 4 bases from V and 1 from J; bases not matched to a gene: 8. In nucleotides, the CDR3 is TGCAGCGTTGGGGGACTAGCGGGGGGATGGGGGGCCAAAAACATTCAGTACTTC. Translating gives CSVGGLAGGWGAKNIQYF. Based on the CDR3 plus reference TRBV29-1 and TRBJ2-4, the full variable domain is SAVISQKPSRDICQRGTSLTIQCQVDSQVTMMFWYRQQPGQSLTLIATANQGSEATYESGFVIDKFPISRPNLTFSTLTVSNMSPEDSSIYLCSVGGLAGGWGAKNIQYFGAGTRLSVL.

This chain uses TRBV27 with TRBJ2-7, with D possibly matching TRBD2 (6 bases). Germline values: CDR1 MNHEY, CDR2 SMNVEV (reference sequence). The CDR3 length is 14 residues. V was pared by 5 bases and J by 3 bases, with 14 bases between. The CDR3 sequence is CASSLNGGVYEQYF. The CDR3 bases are TGTGCCAGCAGTCTAAATGGAGGGGTCTACGAGCAGTACTTC.

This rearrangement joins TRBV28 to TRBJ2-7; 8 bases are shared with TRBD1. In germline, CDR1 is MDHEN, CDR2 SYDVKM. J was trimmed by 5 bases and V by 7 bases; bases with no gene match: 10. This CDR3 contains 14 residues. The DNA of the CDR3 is TGTGCCAGCAATACAGGGGGGCGGAGGGACGAGCAGTACTTC. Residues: CASNTGGRRDEQYF.

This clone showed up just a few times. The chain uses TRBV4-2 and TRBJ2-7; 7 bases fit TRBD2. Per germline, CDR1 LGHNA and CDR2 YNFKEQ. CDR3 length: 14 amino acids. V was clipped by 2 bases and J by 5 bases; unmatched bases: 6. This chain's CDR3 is CASSQTGTMDEQYF. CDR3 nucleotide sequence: TGTGCCAGCAGCCAAACCGGGACTATGGACGAGCAGTACTTC.

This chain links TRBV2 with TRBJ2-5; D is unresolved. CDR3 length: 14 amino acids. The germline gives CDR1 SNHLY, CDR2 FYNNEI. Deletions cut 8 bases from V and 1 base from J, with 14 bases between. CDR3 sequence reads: CASGKTFGQETQYF. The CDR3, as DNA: TGTGCCAGCGGCAAGACATTCGGCCAAGAGACCCAGTACTTC. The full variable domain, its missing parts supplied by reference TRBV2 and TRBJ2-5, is EPEVTQTPSHQVTQMGQEVILRCVPISNHLYFYWYRQILGQKVEFLVSFYNNEISEKSEIFDDQFSVERPDGSNFTLKIRSTKLEDSAMYFCASGKTFGQETQYFGPGTRLLVL.

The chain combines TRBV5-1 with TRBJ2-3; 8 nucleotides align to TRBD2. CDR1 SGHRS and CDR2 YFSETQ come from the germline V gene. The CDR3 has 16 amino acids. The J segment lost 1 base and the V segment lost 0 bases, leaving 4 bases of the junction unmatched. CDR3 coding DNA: TGCGCCAGCAGCTTGGAGCGGGGGCTTGGCACAGATACGCAGTATTTT. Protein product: CASSLERGLGTDTQYF.

The CDR3 spells CASSHLGGLSNQPQHF. CDR3 sequence (DNA): TGCGCCAGCAGCCATTTAGGAGGGCTCAGCAATCAGCCCCAGCATTTT. The V call is TRBV4-1, the J call TRBJ1-5; D remains unclear. Germline CDR1 is MGHRA and CDR2 is YSYEKL. Trimming removed 3 bases from V and 1 base from J, with 13 bases in between. The length of the CDR3 is 16 residues.

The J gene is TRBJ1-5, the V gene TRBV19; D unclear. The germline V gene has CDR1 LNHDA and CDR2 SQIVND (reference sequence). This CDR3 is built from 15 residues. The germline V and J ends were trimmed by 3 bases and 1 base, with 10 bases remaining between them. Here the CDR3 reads CASSMWRRSNQPQHF. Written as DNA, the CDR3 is TGTGCCAGTAGTATGTGGAGGAGAAGCAATCAGCCCCAGCATTTT.

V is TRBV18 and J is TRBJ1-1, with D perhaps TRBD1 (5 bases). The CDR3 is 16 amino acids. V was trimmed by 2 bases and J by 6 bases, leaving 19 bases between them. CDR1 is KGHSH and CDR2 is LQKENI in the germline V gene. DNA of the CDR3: TGTGCCAGCTCACCAGGGGCCCAGGTTCTTGGGGCTGAAGCTTTCTTT. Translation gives CASSPGAQVLGAEAFF.